These 9 T cell receptor beta chains came from one sample sequenced in a study of technical replicates of blood from several donors. Only in-frame clones appear in the TCRdb table, and some are missing; sequencing was by immunoSEQ multiplex PCR. The table lists fewer than 75,000 clones, 93% of them singletons, with approximately 0.25% in the top ten. Sequenced input: T cells isolated from PBMCs. The receptors were gathered from a human donor in good health.

The chain uses TRBV7-8 and TRBJ1-5, with 7 bases identical to TRBD1. The V gene's germline CDR1 is SGHVS and CDR2 FQNEAQ. CDR3 length: 20 amino acids. J gave up 0 bases and V 3 bases, and 17 bases lay outside the gene matches. DNA for the CDR3: TGTGCCAGCAGCTTCGTCGGGGCAGGGGGTTTGGGCTATAGCAATCAGCCCCAGCATTTT. This translates into CASSFVGAGGLGYSNQPQHF.

The gene calls are TRBV7-9 and TRBJ1-6; TRBD1 aligns across 10 bases. Germline-derived CDR1 and CDR2 are SEHNR and FQNEAQ (reference sequence). V lost 0 bases and J lost 7; bases outside the gene matches: 9. This CDR3 spans 18 amino acids. CDR3 region: CASSLASGQGSRNSPLHF. CDR3 sequence (DNA): TGTGCCAGCAGCTTAGCTTCGGGACAGGGGAGTCGGAATTCACCCCTCCACTTT.

Comment on this clone: The identical CDR3 is also encoded by other nucleotide sequences in the sample. The genes are TRBV2 and TRBJ2-5; the D is unclear. V was pared by 3 bases and J by 0 bases, with 5 bases between. Germline V gene data show CDR1 as SNHLY and CDR2 as FYNNEI. CDR3 length: 13 residues. CDR3: CASSDRDQETQYF. DNA of the CDR3: TGTGCCAGCAGTGACCGAGACCAAGAGACCCAGTACTTC. Supplemented by reference TRBV2 and TRBJ2-5, the full variable domain reads EPEVTQTPSHQVTQMGQEVILRCVPISNHLYFYWYRQILGQKVEFLVSFYNNEISEKSEIFDDQFSVERPDGSNFTLKIRSTKLEDSAMYFCASSDRDQETQYFGPGTRLLVL.

A note on this clone: A junction boundary mismatches the germline segment, possibly from a read error. The gene calls are TRBV5-5 and TRBJ1-1; D is unresolved. Germline V CDR1 and CDR2: SGHKS, YYEKEE (reference sequence). The CDR3 is 13 residues long. CDR3 DNA sequence: TGTGCCAGCAACTTGCGAGGAGCTACTGAAGCTTTCTTT. Translating gives CASNLRGATEAFF.

The V and J genes are TRBV9 and TRBJ2-1; possibly TRBD1 for D (5 bases). The CDR3 runs 16 residues. V was clipped by 3 bases and J by 9 bases, with 22 bases between them. Per germline, CDR1 SGDLS and CDR2 YYNGEE. The chain's CDR3 is CASSDREGEPRREQFF. The CDR3 nucleotides read TGTGCCAGCAGCGATAGGGAAGGGGAACCTCGGCGTGAGCAGTTCTTC.

The rearrangement joins TRBV11-3 to TRBJ2-5; TRBD2 agrees at 7 bases. The V gene's germline CDR1 is SGHNT and CDR2 YENEEA. V was clipped by 5 bases and J by 5 bases; unmatched bases: 2. CDR3 length: 12 residues. CDR3 amino acids: CASSTGGETQYF. The CDR3 DNA reads TGTGCCAGCAGCACCGGGGGGGAGACCCAGTACTTC.

V usage is TRBV5-1 and J usage is TRBJ2-4; TRBD1 matches at 7 bases. The CDR3 is 14 residues long. V lost 4 bases and J lost 5; bases outside the gene matches: 6. Germline V gene lookup returns CDR1 SGHRS and CDR2 YFSETQ. The CDR3 region has the DNA TGCGCCAGCAGCCGACAGGGTTCCGAAAACATTCAGTACTTC. Residues: CASSRQGSENIQYF.

The table lists this clone with a few counts. J is TRBJ2-5 and V is TRBV28; TRBD1 might be the D (6 bases). Germline assignment: CDR1 MDHEN and CDR2 SYDVKM. This CDR3 is 14 amino acids long. The germline V and J ends were trimmed by 6 bases and 2 bases, with 13 bases remaining between them. The CDR3 DNA reads TGTGCCAGCAGACAGGGAACAAGACAAGAGACCCAGTACTTC. It translates to CASRQGTRQETQYF. Drawing the rest from reference TRBV28 and TRBJ2-5, the complete variable domain is DVKVTQSSRYLVKRTGEKVFLECVQDMDHENMFWYRQDPGLGLRLIYFSYDVKMKEKGDIPEGYSVSREKKERFSLILESASTNQTSMYLCASRQGTRQETQYFGPGTRLLVL.

J is TRBJ2-1 and V is TRBV7-9, with D possibly TRBD1 on 6 matching bases. Trimming removed 1 base from V and 9 bases from J, with 13 bases in between. CDR1 and CDR2 (germline): SEHNR, FQNEAQ (reference sequence). The CDR3 spans 14 residues. The CDR3 loop reads CASSLELGRGEQFF. The CDR3 coding sequence is TGTGCCAGCAGCTTAGAACTAGGCAGGGGTGAGCAGTTCTTC.